This is a list of T cell receptor beta chains from one sample in a study of blood T cells in healthy people across ages. One entry per CDR3 protein, called by TCRdb with MiXCR from the 5' RACE reads. The sample has hundreds of thousands of distinct CDR3 sequences, roughly 64% seen once. Sequenced input: blood. These receptors were obtained from a man aged 25-45 years in good health. CDR3s include the opening cysteine and the closing phenylalanine or tryptophan. D genes are given only for firm matches. Some rows have no size entry. The others give once, few or many, or a class for an expanded clone.

d_call,clone_size,v_call,j_call,cdr3_aa,cdr3_nt
.,few,TRBV29-1,TRBJ2-5,CSAVLGQETQYF,TGCAGCGCCGTATTGGGGCAAGAGACCCAGTACTTC
.,.,TRBV20-1,TRBJ2-7,CSATRDTGYEQYF,TGCAGTGCGACCCGGGACACCGGCTACGAGCAGTACTTC
TRBD1,.,TRBV20-1,TRBJ1-2,CSARSPGGYYGYTF,TGCAGTGCTAGAAGTCCAGGGGGCTACTATGGCTACACCTTC
.,.,TRBV2,TRBJ1-1,CASSEMGAEAFF,TGTGCCAGCAGTGAAATGGGGGCTGAAGCTTTCTTT
TRBD2,few,TRBV20-1,TRBJ2-7,CSAALAGGYEQYF,TGCAGTGCTGCTCTAGCGGGTGGCTACGAGCAGTACTTC
TRBD1,few,TRBV18,TRBJ2-7,CASSPNRGSYEQYF,TGTGCCAGCTCACCCAACAGGGGGTCCTACGAGCAGTACTTC
TRBD2,few,TRBV20-1,TRBJ2-6,CSARGSGGGSGANVLTF,TGCAGTGCTAGGGGTTCGGGAGGCGGCTCTGGGGCCAACGTCCTGACTTTC
.,.,TRBV5-1,TRBJ1-1,CASAFGYTEAFF,TGCGCCAGCGCCTTTGGGTACACTGAAGCTTTCTTT
TRBD2,.,TRBV7-9,TRBJ2-3,CASSTGGTPDTQYF,TGTGCCAGTTCCACGGGAGGTACCCCAGATACGCAGTATTTT
.,once,TRBV6-2/TRBV6-3,TRBJ1-2,CASSYSFDGYTF,TGTGCCAGCAGTTACTCTTTCGACGGCTACACCTTC
TRBD1,few,TRBV7-9,TRBJ2-7,CASSRTGDEQYF,TGTGCCAGCAGCCGGACAGGCGACGAGCAGTACTTC
TRBD2,.,TRBV20-1,TRBJ2-1,CSAPESTSGGTSSYNEQFF,TGCAGTGCTCCAGAGTCGACTAGCGGGGGGACCAGCTCCTACAATGAGCAGTTCTTC
.,.,TRBV5-1,TRBJ1-4,CASSPRTSNGVNEKLFF,TGCGCCAGCAGTCCCAGAACTTCGAACGGGGTTAATGAAAAACTGTTTTTT
.,.,TRBV11-2,TRBJ2-7,CASSLVRPGRNSYEQYF,TGTGCCAGCAGCTTAGTAAGACCGGGACGGAACTCCTACGAGCAGTACTTC
.,.,TRBV2,TRBJ1-5,CASTLDTDQPQHF,TGTGCCAGCACCTTAGATACAGATCAGCCCCAGCATTTT
.,.,TRBV27,TRBJ2-1,CASSLVPSADYNEQFF,TGTGCCAGCAGTTTAGTTCCTAGCGCGGACTACAATGAGCAGTTCTTC
.,many,TRBV5-1,TRBJ2-1,CASSLKGPGSNEQFF,TGCGCCAGCAGCTTGAAGGGTCCGGGAAGTAATGAGCAGTTCTTC
.,.,TRBV28,TRBJ1-2,CASSTVRKAYGYTF,TGTGCCAGCAGTACCGTCAGGAAAGCCTATGGCTACACCTTC
TRBD2,few,TRBV27,TRBJ2-1,CASSADSGGYNEQFF,TGTGCCAGCAGCGCTGATAGCGGGGGTTACAATGAGCAGTTCTTC
.,few,TRBV7-2,TRBJ1-2,CASSPQAASPNGYTF,TGTGCCAGCAGCCCCCAGGCGGCGTCGCCGAATGGCTACACCTTC
.,.,TRBV7-2,TRBJ2-5,CASRGRAMETQYF,TGTGCCAGCAGAGGTCGAGCAATGGAGACCCAGTACTTC
TRBD1,.,TRBV24-1,TRBJ2-3,CATSDPRTGPDTQYF,TGTGCCACCAGTGATCCACGGACAGGACCAGATACGCAGTATTTT
.,few,TRBV7-8,TRBJ2-1,CASSLARGRFDEQFF,TGTGCCAGCAGCTTAGCTCGGGGCCGCTTCGATGAGCAGTTCTTC
TRBD1,few,TRBV13,TRBJ2-7,CASSSAGTGVYEQYF,TGTGCCAGCAGCTCAGCCGGGACAGGGGTGTACGAGCAGTACTTC
TRBD2,few,TRBV7-2,TRBJ2-1,CASSFGRGLGNEQFF,TGTGCCAGCAGCTTCGGGAGGGGCCTCGGAAATGAGCAGTTCTTC
TRBD1,.,TRBV7-2,TRBJ2-1,CASSLDGTELYNEQFF,TGTGCCAGCAGCCTGGATGGGACAGAATTATACAATGAGCAGTTCTTC
TRBD1,once,TRBV18,TRBJ2-6,CASSPPTGIAGANVLTF,TGTGCCAGCTCACCACCGACAGGGATTGCTGGGGCCAACGTCCTGACTTTC
TRBD2,few,TRBV28,TRBJ2-7,CASSSTGLMGNYEQYF,TGTGCCAGCAGTTCAACGGGACTAATGGGGAACTACGAGCAGTACTTC
TRBD2,few,TRBV5-6,TRBJ2-5,CASSRMGLQETQYF,TGTGCCAGCAGCAGGATGGGACTACAAGAGACCCAGTACTTC
TRBD2,.,TRBV29-1,TRBJ2-7,CSVEGGGLREQYF,TGCAGCGTTGAAGGGGGGGGGTTGAGGGAGCAGTACTTC
.,few,TRBV29-1,TRBJ2-1,CSVRQGLEFF,TGCAGCGTCAGACAGGGACTGGAGTTCTTC
.,.,TRBV12-3/TRBV12-4,TRBJ1-4,CASSLSAGNEKLFF,TGTGCCAGTAGTTTATCCGCAGGGAATGAAAAACTGTTTTTT
.,.,TRBV29-1,TRBJ2-7,CSVGPTASYEQYF,TGCAGCGTGGGGCCCACCGCCTCCTACGAGCAGTACTTC
.,.,TRBV2,TRBJ2-3,CASGRALAGDTQYF,TGTGCCAGCGGCCGGGCGCTGGCGGGAGATACGCAGTATTTT
.,.,TRBV20-1,TRBJ2-1,CSARGPYEQFF,TGCAGTGCTAGGGGCCCCTATGAGCAGTTCTTC
.,.,TRBV12-3/TRBV12-4,TRBJ1-5,CASNYSFQPQHF,TGTGCCAGCAATTATAGCTTTCAGCCCCAGCATTTT
.,many,TRBV12-3/TRBV12-4,TRBJ2-1,CASRRTVSSYNEQFF,TGTGCCAGCAGAAGGACGGTCAGCTCCTACAATGAGCAGTTCTTC
.,.,TRBV10-3,TRBJ1-2,CAISYDSNYGYTF,TGTGCCATCAGTTACGACAGTAACTATGGCTACACCTTC
TRBD1,few,TRBV7-9,TRBJ2-3,CASSSPGQGVIDTQYF,TGTGCCAGCAGCTCGCCTGGACAGGGGGTGATAGATACGCAGTATTTT
.,few,TRBV29-1,TRBJ2-3,CSPKSGADTQYF,TGCAGCCCCAAATCAGGGGCAGATACGCAGTATTTT